The subject of this entry is one T cell receptor beta chain. The antigen is unknown. This sample is part of a study of shared clonotypes between healthy human individuals. CDR3 size: 14 residues. The germline V and J ends were trimmed by 6 bases and 14 bases, with 23 bases remaining between them. Germline V gene data show CDR1 as SNHLY and CDR2 as FYNNEI. General study points: Only blood was sampled; tissue repertoires likely differ. Non-shared clonotypes had lower generation probabilities than clonotypes shared by all four sorted-subset donors. Across a handful of donors, naive CD4 shared 5% to 6%, naive CD8 more than 3%, memory CD4 over 2%, memory CD8 0.4%.

Each replicate PCR on the sorted subsets used about 0.2 ug DNA (around 30,000 T cell genomes). The assay was immunoSEQ multiplex PCR, and TCRdb's table has in-frame clones only and misses some. The data contain about 980,000 clones, approximately 80% of them singletons. The source material was memory CD4+ T cells sorted from blood. Sample subset: CD45RA-negative fraction. The receptor was derived from a man younger than 35 in good health. This chain uses TRBV2 with TRBJ2-1; D is possibly TRBD1 (5 bases). The CDR3 region has the DNA TGTGCCAGCAGCAAGGGGATGGGGTTGTTCCGCGAGTTCTTC. It encodes CASSKGMGLFREFF.